A single sample is the source of the 29 T cell receptor beta chains below, sequenced in a study of blood T cells in healthy people across ages. A second PCR of roughly 7 to 11 cycles used a sample-barcoded 5' primer and a J-beta primer mix. From the 5' RACE reads, TCRdb called clonotypes with MiXCR, one entry per CDR3 protein. The table records about 1,800,000 distinct CDR3 sequences, 28% of them present only once. Sequences were obtained from blood. The receptors were gathered from a woman aged 25 to 39 in good health.

The genes are TRBV14 and TRBJ2-1; D not certain. Germline-derived CDR1 and CDR2 are SGHDN and FVKESK. V gave up 0 bases and J gave up 8 bases, with 8 bases separating them. This CDR3 is 13 amino acids long. CDR3 DNA sequence: TGTGCCAGCAGCCAAGATTTAGTCTATGAGCAGTTCTTC. Translated, it gives CASSQDLVYEQFF.

The V gene is TRBV20-1, the J gene TRBJ2-5, with 10 bases identical to TRBD2. CDR1 is DFQATT and CDR2 is SNEGSKA in the germline V gene (reference sequence). There are 18 residues in the CDR3. The junction had 12 bases not matched to a gene; V was cut back by 0 bases and J by 2 bases. The CDR3: CSARDERGWTSGQETQYF. CDR3 coding DNA: TGCAGTGCTAGAGATGAGAGGGGTTGGACTAGCGGACAAGAGACCCAGTACTTC.

This clonotype has a count of ten or more. The chain links TRBV7-2 to TRBJ1-2, with unresolved D. Germline-derived CDR1 and CDR2 are SGHTA and FQGNSA. Trimming cost V 5 bases and J 1 base, with 14 bases left between them. CDR3 length: 15 residues. Written as DNA, the CDR3 is TGTGCCAGCAGCCCCAACACAGAAATTAACTATGGCTACACCTTC. Translating gives CASSPNTEINYGYTF. Full variable domain (missing parts from reference TRBV7-2 and TRBJ1-2): GAGVSQSPSNKVTEKGKDVELRCDPISGHTALYWYRQSLGQGLEFLIYFQGNSAPDKSGLPSDRFSAERTGGSVSTLTIQRTQQEDSAVYLCASSPNTEINYGYTFGSGTRLTVV.

V and J are TRBV20-1 and TRBJ2-5; 15 nucleotides align to TRBD2. The CDR3 spans 14 residues. CDR1 and CDR2 from the germline V gene are DFQATT and SNEGSKA (reference sequence). As DNA, the CDR3 is TGCAATGGTAGGACTAGCGGGAGGGGAGAGACCCAGTACTTC. Its protein product is CNGRTSGRGETQYF.

V and J are TRBV4-3 and TRBJ2-7; unclear D gene. The J call may not be correct, given that the DNA end is closer to TRBJ2-5. This CDR3 has 14 residues. Germline V lookup: CDR1 LGHNA, CDR2 YSLEER. DNA for the CDR3: TGCGCCAGCAGCCAAGATTTAGATTCTTGGACCCAGTACTTC. This translates into CASSQDLDSWTQYF.

This clonotype was counted between two and nine times. CDR3 nucleotides: TGTGCCAGCAGCTTAGCAGGAAGGGAGGTAGATACGCAGTATTTT. It specifies CASSLAGREVDTQYF. The rearrangement links TRBV7-2 to TRBJ2-3, with a tentative D call TRBD2 (6 bases). The V end lost 0 bases, the J end lost 5 bases, and 12 bases lay between the germline ends. CDR1 SGHTA and CDR2 FQGNSA come from the germline V gene. This CDR3 has 15 residues. The entire variable domain, with the rest obtained from reference TRBV7-2 and TRBJ2-3, is as follows: GAGVSQSPSNKVTEKGKDVELRCDPISGHTALYWYRQSLGQGLEFLIYFQGNSAPDKSGLPSDRFSAERTGGSVSTLTIQRTQQEDSAVYLCASSLAGREVDTQYFGPGTRLTVL.

This clonotype was seen a handful of times. This chain uses TRBV28 with TRBJ2-7; D unresolved. The CDR3 is made up of 14 amino acids. With 3 bases removed from V and 3 bases from J, the gap between germline ends came to 12 bases. In germline, CDR1 is MDHEN, CDR2 SYDVKM. DNA for the CDR3: TGTGCCAGCAGTTTTGCCCCCATGGGCTACGAGCAGTACTTC. It encodes CASSFAPMGYEQYF. Full variable domain (missing parts from reference TRBV28 and TRBJ2-7): DVKVTQSSRYLVKRTGEKVFLECVQDMDHENMFWYRQDPGLGLRLIYFSYDVKMKEKGDIPEGYSVSREKKERFSLILESASTNQTSMYLCASSFAPMGYEQYFGPGTRLTVT.

This clonotype came up many times. A much larger clone lies one base from this, so it may be a read error. The chain combines TRBV5-1 with TRBJ1-4; a weak D match, TRBD1 (5 bases). The length of the CDR3 is 15 residues. Germline loops: CDR1 SGHRS, CDR2 YFSETQ. This CDR3 reads CASSPGWGTNEKRFF. CDR3 coding DNA: TGCGCCAGCAGCCCCGGGTGGGGCACTAATGAAAAACGGTTTTTT.

This clonotype turned up a few times. This rearrangement joins TRBV5-1 to TRBJ1-4, with 7 nucleotides matching TRBD1. This CDR3 is built from 17 residues. The germline V gene has CDR1 SGHRS and CDR2 YFSETQ. V trimming: 0 bases; J trimming: 7 bases; junction bases outside the gene matches: 12. The CDR3 reads CASSLDRGPTRSEKLFF. The CDR3 bases are TGCGCCAGCAGCTTGGACAGGGGCCCTACCAGGAGTGAAAAACTGTTTTTT.

This clonotype was recorded a few times. The chain couples TRBV7-2 to TRBJ2-1, with no clear D. Between the trimmed V and J ends, which lost 1 base and 6 bases, there was a span of 13 bases. Germline V gives CDR1 SGHTA, CDR2 FQGNSA. The CDR3 totals 15 residues. The CDR3 here is CASSLVPLGLNEQFF. The CDR3 DNA sequence: TGTGCCAGCAGCTTAGTGCCCCTTGGTCTCAATGAGCAGTTCTTC.

The chain employs TRBV29-1 and TRBJ1-2; no clear D gene. Germline V gene sequence: CDR1 SQVTM, CDR2 ANQGSEA. The CDR3 contains 13 residues. V lost 4 bases and J lost 0, with 9 bases in between. The CDR3 here is CSVGREANYGYTF. For the CDR3, the DNA is TGCAGCGTTGGGAGGGAAGCTAACTATGGCTACACCTTC.

This clonotype was observed a handful of times. V and J are TRBV15 and TRBJ1-5, with D hard to call. Trimming pared 1 base from V and 4 bases from J, leaving 5 bases between. Looked up from germline, CDR1 is LNHNV and CDR2 is YYDKDF (reference sequence). The CDR3 has 13 residues. For the CDR3, the DNA is TGTGCCACCAGCAGAGCGGCGAATCAGCCCCAGCATTTT. The encoded protein is CATSRAANQPQHF.

The chain combines TRBV7-2 with TRBJ1-4, with no clear D. Trimming removed 4 bases at V and 14 bases at J, with 14 bases between. This CDR3 spans 12 amino acids. Germline V gene lookup returns CDR1 SGHTA and CDR2 FQGNSA. For the CDR3, the DNA is TGTGCCAGCAGCTCCCCACTCTCGAGCCTGTTTTTT. It is translated as CASSSPLSSLFF.

The chain combines TRBV12-3 or TRBV12-4 with TRBJ2-1; D possibly matches TRBD1 or TRBD2 (6 bases each). Trimming shortened V by 5 bases and J by 8 bases, and 16 bases separated the two germline ends. This CDR3 is built from 14 residues. The CDR3 DNA sequence: TGTGCCAGCAGTATTCGACAGGCGGGGTATGAGCAGTTCTTC. This encodes CASSIRQAGYEQFF.

The sample holds one count of this clonotype. This chain uses TRBV29-1 with TRBJ2-3; TRBD2 matches at 8 bases. V was clipped by 4 bases and J by 7 bases; unmatched bases: 7. This CDR3 has 13 residues. Germline loops: CDR1 SQVTM, CDR2 ANQGSEA. The CDR3 DNA reads as TGCAGCGTTGGCCTGGCGGGGGGCCATACGCAGTATTTT. This codes for CSVGLAGGHTQYF.

This clonotype was observed a single time. One junction end disagrees with the germline gene, perhaps due to a read error. The genes are TRBV24-1 and TRBJ2-1; maybe TRBD1 (6 bases). The CDR3 is 17 amino acids. Per the germline V gene, CDR1 is KGHDR and CDR2 is SFDVKD. CDR3 sequence (DNA): TGTGCTACCAGTGACCCCGGTACAGGGAAAGTTTACAATGAGCAGTTCTTC. Translation gives CATSDPGTGKVYNEQFF.

V and J are TRBV21-1 and TRBJ2-6; the table names TRBD2, a call not compared with the DNA. TRBV21-1 is reported as a pseudogene. The CDR3 is 17 amino acids. Here the CDR3 DNA reads TGTGCCAGCAGTACCACTAGCGGGGGACTCGGGGCCAACGTCCTGACTTTC. It codes for CASSTTSGGLGANVLTF.

This clonotype has more than one count but fewer than ten. The CDR3, as DNA: TGTGCCAGCAGCAGTATTAGCGAGCAGGGGGCCCCAAGCTATGGCTACACCTTC. This encodes CASSSISEQGAPSYGYTF. This chain uses TRBV28 with TRBJ1-2, with TRBD1 matching over 8 bases. V shed 6 bases, J shed 4 bases, and the junction held 19 bases outside the gene matches. The CDR3 consists of 18 residues. CDR1 MDHEN and CDR2 SYDVKM come from the germline V gene.

This clonotype has at least ten counts. The chain links TRBV6-5 to TRBJ2-7, with TRBD2 matching 10 bases. With V trimmed by 4 bases and J by 2 bases, 11 bases remained unmatched. In germline, CDR1 is MNHEY, CDR2 SVGAGI. The CDR3 runs to 17 residues. The CDR3 coding sequence is TGTGCCAGCAGTTCAACCATCCTAGCGGGGGTAACCTACGAGCAGTACTTC. Protein product: CASSSTILAGVTYEQYF.

This clonotype was found a few times. This chain uses TRBV12-3 or TRBV12-4 with TRBJ2-1; the D gene is possibly TRBD2 (5 bases). V was shortened by 4 bases and J by 7 bases, with 20 bases between the two germline ends. This CDR3 is built from 16 residues. CDR3 DNA: TGTGCCAGCAGTTCTCGTACGGGGAGAGGTATGAATGAGCAGTTCTTC. Translation: CASSSRTGRGMNEQFF.

The chain has TRBV5-1 and TRBJ2-1; a possible D gene is TRBD2 (6 bases). The V gene's germline CDR1 is SGHRS and CDR2 YFSETQ. Between the trimmed V and J ends, which lost 5 bases and 10 bases, there was a span of 10 bases. The CDR3 runs to 11 residues. CDR3 region: CASRGEEEQFF. CDR3 coding DNA: TGCGCCAGCAGGGGGGAGGAAGAGCAGTTCTTC. Combining the CDR3 with reference TRBV5-1 and TRBJ2-1 gives the whole variable domain KAGVTQTPRYLIKTRGQQVTLSCSPISGHRSVSWYQQTPGQGLQFLFEYFSETQRNKGNFPGRFSGRQFSNSRSEMNVSTLELGDSALYLCASRGEEEQFFGPGTRLTVL.

With respect to this clonotype: This may come from a read error, since a much larger clone is one base off. J is TRBJ2-5 and V is TRBV29-1, with D maybe TRBD2 (5 bases). V dropped 4 bases and J dropped 4 bases, with 13 bases sitting between them. Per germline, CDR1 SQVTM and CDR2 ANQGSEA. The CDR3 covers 13 residues. The CDR3 protein is CSVVMDLGETQYF. As DNA, the CDR3 is TGCAGCGTTGTAATGGACTTAGGAGAGACCCAGTACTTC.

In this sample, this clonotype turned up a few times. V gene TRBV20-1 combines with J gene TRBJ2-5; D not certain. Germline CDR1 is DFQATT and CDR2 is SNEGSKA (reference sequence). Trimming pared 3 bases from V and 1 base from J, leaving 6 bases between. There are 12 residues in the CDR3. The CDR3 loop is CSASRIQETQYF. As DNA, the CDR3 is TGCAGTGCTAGTAGAATCCAAGAGACCCAGTACTTC.

This clonotype was counted between two and nine times. The J gene is TRBJ1-2, the V gene TRBV9; TRBD1 is a possible D gene (6 bases). The germline V gene has CDR1 SGDLS and CDR2 YYNGEE. V was pared by 6 bases and J by 0 bases, with 9 bases between. The CDR3 consists of 13 residues. The CDR3 loop is CASTEGANYGYTF. In nucleotides, the CDR3 is TGTGCCAGCACCGAGGGGGCTAACTATGGCTACACCTTC.

The rearrangement links TRBV7-2 to TRBJ2-3, with 14 bases identical to TRBD2. V lost 6 bases and J lost 0; bases outside the gene matches: 14. There are 20 residues in the CDR3. CDR1 SGHTA and CDR2 FQGNSA come from the germline V gene. The CDR3 nucleotides read TGTGCCAGCAGTCCCGCCCCCCTGACTAGCGGGGGGGCGAGCACAGATACGCAGTATTTT. This sequence encodes CASSPAPLTSGGASTDTQYF.

The V gene is TRBV29-1, the J gene TRBJ1-1; 9 nucleotides match TRBD1. The CDR3 has 14 amino acids. The trim removed 6 bases at V and 3 bases at J, leaving 8 bases unmatched. Germline assignment: CDR1 SQVTM and CDR2 ANQGSEA. The CDR3 DNA is TGCAGCGTGAGACAGGGGGGTCTCGACACTGAAGCTTTCTTT. It is translated as CSVRQGGLDTEAFF.

This clonotype was counted ten times or more. The chain recombines TRBV25-1 with TRBJ2-7; D is unclear. The J call is uncertain, as TRBJ2-5 better fits the DNA end. CDR1 is MGHDK and CDR2 is SYGVNS in the germline V gene. There are 15 residues in the CDR3. CDR3 sequence: CASSEPIPGKETQYF. As DNA, the CDR3 is TGTGCCAGCAGTGAACCCATCCCCGGAAAGGAGACCCAGTACTTC.

In its sample, this clonotype was seen a few times. The rearrangement uses TRBV12-3 or TRBV12-4 and TRBJ2-3; D is uncertain. Trimming left V 7 bases short and J 5 bases short, with 19 bases between. The CDR3 is 15 amino acids. The CDR3 region has the DNA TGTGCCAGCACCCCACGGCTGGCAGGTCGAGATACGCAGTATTTT. Its protein product is CASTPRLAGRDTQYF.

The V gene is TRBV27, the J gene TRBJ2-1; D might be TRBD2 (7 bases). The CDR3 is 12 amino acids. Trimming took 2 bases from V and 10 from J, leaving 9 bases between them. Germline-derived CDR1 and CDR2 are MNHEY and SMNVEV (reference sequence). CDR3 bases: TGTGCCAGCAGTTTAGCGGGGGCAGAGCAGTTCTTC. Residues: CASSLAGAEQFF.